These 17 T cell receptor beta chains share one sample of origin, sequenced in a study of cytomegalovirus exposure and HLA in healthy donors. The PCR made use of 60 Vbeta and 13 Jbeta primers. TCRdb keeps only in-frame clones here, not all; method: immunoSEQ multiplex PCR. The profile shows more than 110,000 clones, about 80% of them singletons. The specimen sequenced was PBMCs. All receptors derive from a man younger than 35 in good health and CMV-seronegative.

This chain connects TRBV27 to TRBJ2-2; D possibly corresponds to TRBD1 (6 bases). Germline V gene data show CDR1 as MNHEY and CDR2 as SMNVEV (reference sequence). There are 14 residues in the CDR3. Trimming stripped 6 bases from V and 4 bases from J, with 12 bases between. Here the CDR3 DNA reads TGTGCCAGCAGGTACAGGGTCGCCACCGGGGAGCTGTTTTTT. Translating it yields CASRYRVATGELFF.

The CDR3 bases are TGCGCCAGCAGAGACTGGGGGGAAGCGTCCAAGGGGCAGTTCTTC. Its protein product is CASRDWGEASKGQFF. The rearrangement joins TRBV4-1 to TRBJ2-1; a weak D match, TRBD2 (6 bases). Looked up from germline, CDR1 is MGHRA and CDR2 is YSYEKL. V lost 6 bases and J lost 12, with 24 bases in between. This CDR3 comprises 15 residues.

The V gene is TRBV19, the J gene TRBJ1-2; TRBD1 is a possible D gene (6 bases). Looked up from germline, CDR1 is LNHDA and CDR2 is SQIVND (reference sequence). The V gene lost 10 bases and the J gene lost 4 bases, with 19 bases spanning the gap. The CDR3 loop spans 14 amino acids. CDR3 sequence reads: CATSRGGSGYGYTF. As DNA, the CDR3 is TGTGCCACCTCACGGGGGGGCTCTGGCTATGGCTACACCTTC.

CDR3 in amino acids: CASSFQLKTGKEDTQYF. Written as DNA, the CDR3 is TGCGCCAGCAGCTTCCAATTAAAGACAGGGAAGGAAGATACGCAGTATTTT. This chain links TRBV5-1 with TRBJ2-3, with 7 bases identical to TRBD1. The J segment lost 5 bases and the V segment lost 2 bases, leaving 14 bases of the junction unmatched. Germline V lookup: CDR1 SGHRS, CDR2 YFSETQ. The length of the CDR3 is 17 residues.

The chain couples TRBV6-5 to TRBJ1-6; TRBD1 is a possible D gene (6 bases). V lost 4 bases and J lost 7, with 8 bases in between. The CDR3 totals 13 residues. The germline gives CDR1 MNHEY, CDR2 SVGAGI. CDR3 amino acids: CASSLQGNSPLHF. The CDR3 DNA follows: TGTGCCAGCAGTTTACAGGGAAATTCACCCCTCCACTTT.

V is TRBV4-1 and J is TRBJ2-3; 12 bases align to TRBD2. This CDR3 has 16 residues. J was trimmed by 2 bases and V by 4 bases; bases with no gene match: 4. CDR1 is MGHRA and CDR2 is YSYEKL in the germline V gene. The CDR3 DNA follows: TGCGCCAGCAGCCCCCGACTAGCGGGAGACACAGATACGCAGTATTTT. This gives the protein CASSPRLAGDTDTQYF.

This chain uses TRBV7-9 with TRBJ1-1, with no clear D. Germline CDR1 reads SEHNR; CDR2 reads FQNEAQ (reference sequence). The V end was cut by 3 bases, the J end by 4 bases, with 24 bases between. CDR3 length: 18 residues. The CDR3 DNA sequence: TGTGCCAGCAGCTTTGGTCGCCAATCCGATCCGGAGGGCACTGAAGCTTTCTTT. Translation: CASSFGRQSDPEGTEAFF.

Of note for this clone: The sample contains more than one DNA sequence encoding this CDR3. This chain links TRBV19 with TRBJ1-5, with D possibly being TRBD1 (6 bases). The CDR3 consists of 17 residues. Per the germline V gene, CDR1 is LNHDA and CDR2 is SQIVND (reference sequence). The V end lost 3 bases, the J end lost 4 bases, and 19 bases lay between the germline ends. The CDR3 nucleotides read TGTGCCAGTAGTATCGCTGTGGCAGGGGTTTCAAATCAGCCCCAGCATTTT. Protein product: CASSIAVAGVSNQPQHF.

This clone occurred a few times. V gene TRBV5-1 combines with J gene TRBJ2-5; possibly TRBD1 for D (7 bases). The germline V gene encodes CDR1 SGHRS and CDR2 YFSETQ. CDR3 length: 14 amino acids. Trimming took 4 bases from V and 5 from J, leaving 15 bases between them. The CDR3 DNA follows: TGCGCCAGCAGCGTGTCCTCAGGGGGGGAGACCCAGTACTTC. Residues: CASSVSSGGETQYF.

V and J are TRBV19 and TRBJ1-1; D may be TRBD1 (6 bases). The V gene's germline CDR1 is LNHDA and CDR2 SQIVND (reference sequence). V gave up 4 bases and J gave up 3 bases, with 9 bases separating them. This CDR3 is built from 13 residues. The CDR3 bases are TGTGCCAGTAGTAAGGGGGTATACACTGAAGCTTTCTTT. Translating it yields CASSKGVYTEAFF.

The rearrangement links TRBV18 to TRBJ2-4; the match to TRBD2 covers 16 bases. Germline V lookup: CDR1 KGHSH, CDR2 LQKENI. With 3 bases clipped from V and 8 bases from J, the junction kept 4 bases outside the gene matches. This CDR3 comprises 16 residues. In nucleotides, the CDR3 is TGTGCCAGCTCACCCGGGACTAGCGGGGGGGCCGACATTCAGTACTTC. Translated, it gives CASSPGTSGGADIQYF.

The CDR3 is CASSGGTGNTEAFF. Here the CDR3 DNA reads TGTGCCAGCAGTGGCGGGACAGGGAACACTGAAGCTTTCTTT. V is TRBV6-1 and J is TRBJ1-1; TRBD1 matches 8 bases. Unmatched junction bases numbered 2, after V lost 4 bases and J lost 1 base. The CDR3 spans 14 residues. The V gene's germline CDR1 is MNHNS and CDR2 SASEGT.

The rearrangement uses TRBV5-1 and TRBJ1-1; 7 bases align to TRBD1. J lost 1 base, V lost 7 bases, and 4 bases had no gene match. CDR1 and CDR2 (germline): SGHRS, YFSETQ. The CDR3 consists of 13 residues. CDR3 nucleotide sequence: TGCGCCAGCCAGGGACAGTGGAACACTGAAGCTTTCTTT. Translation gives CASQGQWNTEAFF. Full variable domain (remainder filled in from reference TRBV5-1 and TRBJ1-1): KAGVTQTPRYLIKTRGQQVTLSCSPISGHRSVSWYQQTPGQGLQFLFEYFSETQRNKGNFPGRFSGRQFSNSRSEMNVSTLELGDSALYLCASQGQWNTEAFFGQGTRLTVV.

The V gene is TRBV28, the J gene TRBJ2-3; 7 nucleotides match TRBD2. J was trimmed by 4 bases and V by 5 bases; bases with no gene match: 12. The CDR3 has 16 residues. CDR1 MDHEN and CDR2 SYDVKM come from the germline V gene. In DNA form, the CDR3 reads TGTGCCAGCAGTGAGGTTGGCGGGAGAGGTTCAGATACGCAGTATTTT. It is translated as CASSEVGGRGSDTQYF.

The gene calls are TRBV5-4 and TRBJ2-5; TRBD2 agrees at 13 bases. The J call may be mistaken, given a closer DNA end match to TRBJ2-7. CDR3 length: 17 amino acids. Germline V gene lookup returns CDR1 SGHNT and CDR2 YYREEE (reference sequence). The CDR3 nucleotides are TGTGCCAGCAGGGTTGGGACTAGCGGGGAGCCGATGTACGAGCAGTACTTC. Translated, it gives CASRVGTSGEPMYEQYF.

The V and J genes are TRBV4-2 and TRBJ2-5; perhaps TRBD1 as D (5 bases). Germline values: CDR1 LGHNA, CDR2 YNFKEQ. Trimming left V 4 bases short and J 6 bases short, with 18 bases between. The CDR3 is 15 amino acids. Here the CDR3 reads CASSPTVDPGKTQYF. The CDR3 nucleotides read TGTGCCAGCAGCCCTACCGTTGACCCAGGGAAGACCCAGTACTTC.

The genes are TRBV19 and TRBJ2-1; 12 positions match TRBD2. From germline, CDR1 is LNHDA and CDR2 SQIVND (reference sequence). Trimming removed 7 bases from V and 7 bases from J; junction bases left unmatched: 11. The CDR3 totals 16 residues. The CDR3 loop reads CASTESRTSGKNEQFF. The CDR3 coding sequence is TGTGCCAGTACCGAGAGTAGGACTAGCGGGAAAAATGAGCAGTTCTTC.